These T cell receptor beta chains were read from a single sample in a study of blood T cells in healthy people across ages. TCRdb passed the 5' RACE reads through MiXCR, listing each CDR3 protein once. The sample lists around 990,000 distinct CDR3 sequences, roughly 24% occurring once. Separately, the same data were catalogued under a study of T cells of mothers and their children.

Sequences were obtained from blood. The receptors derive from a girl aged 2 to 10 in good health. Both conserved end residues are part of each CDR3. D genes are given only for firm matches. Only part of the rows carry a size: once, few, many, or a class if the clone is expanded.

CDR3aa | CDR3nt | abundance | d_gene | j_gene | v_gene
CASRQGLQDEKLFF | TGTGCCAGCAGACAAGGGCTCCAGGATGAAAAACTGTTTTTT | - | - | TRBJ1-4 | TRBV4-2
CASSLRSRRLFGLF | TGCGCCAGCAGCTTGAGGTCGCGCCGTCTCTTCGGCCTCTTC | - | - | TRBJ1-2 | TRBV5-1
CASSRGPTETQYF | TGCGCCAGCAGCCGTGGCCCGACGGAGACCCAGTACTTC | - | - | TRBJ2-5 | TRBV5-1
CSVEKMGGTIYF | TGCAGCGTTGAAAAGATGGGGGGCACCATATATTTT | - | - | TRBJ1-3 | TRBV29-1
CSAITETQYF | TGCAGTGCTATTACCGAGACCCAGTACTTC | - | - | TRBJ2-5 | TRBV20-1
CSASVVGYEQYF | TGCAGCGCCTCGGTTGTGGGCTACGAGCAGTACTTC | - | - | TRBJ2-7 | TRBV29-1
CASSPRQGYEQYF | TGTGCCAGCAGTCCCCGACAGGGCTACGAGCAGTACTTC | many | TRBD1 | TRBJ2-7 | TRBV4-3
CASSQDLGHNEQFF | TGCGCCAGCAGCCAAGATCTTGGCCACAATGAGCAGTTCTTC | - | - | TRBJ2-1 | TRBV4-3
CASSAPGQGADEQYF | TGTGCCAGCAGTGCCCCGGGACAGGGGGCCGACGAGCAGTACTTC | - | TRBD1 | TRBJ2-7 | TRBV28
CASSTAEGSATEAFF | TGCGCCAGCAGCACCGCGGAGGGGTCGGCGACTGAAGCTTTCTTT | few | - | TRBJ1-1 | TRBV5-1
CASSGTGWSGANVLTF | TGTGCCAGCAGTGGGACAGGGTGGTCCGGGGCCAACGTCCTGACTTTC | - | TRBD1 | TRBJ2-6 | TRBV6-1
CASSQDQGSYNEQFF | TGCGCCAGCAGCCAAGATCAGGGTTCCTACAATGAGCAGTTCTTC | - | - | TRBJ2-1 | TRBV4-1
CASSRQWGTENYEQYF | TGTGCCAGCAGCCGACAATGGGGGACGGAGAACTACGAGCAGTACTTC | - | - | TRBJ2-7 | TRBV12-3/TRBV12-4
CASSITGTSVQETQYF | TGTGCCAGCAGCATAACCGGGACTAGCGTACAAGAGACCCAGTACTTC | - | TRBD2 | TRBJ2-5 | TRBV7-3
CASSQWTGTAEQFF | TGTGCCAGCAGTCAATGGACAGGCACAGCAGAGCAGTTCTTC | few | TRBD1 | TRBJ2-1 | TRBV7-2
CASSQGREGERLFF | TGCGCCAGCAGCCAAGGCCGGGAGGGCGAAAGACTGTTTTTT | - | - | TRBJ1-4 | TRBV4-3
CASSLEGSYTGELFF | TGTGCCAGCAGCTTAGAGGGGAGTTACACCGGGGAGCTGTTTTTT | - | - | TRBJ2-2 | TRBV7-3
CASSWELRRGTEAFF | TGTGCCAGCAGTTGGGAACTACGACGCGGCACTGAAGCTTTCTTT | few | - | TRBJ1-1 | TRBV12-3/TRBV12-4
CASSDAWGRVGKSTEAFF | TGTGCCAGCAGCGACGCTTGGGGGAGGGTAGGTAAGAGCACTGAAGCTTTCTTT | - | - | TRBJ1-1 | TRBV3-1
CSVSGQWNTEAFF | TGCAGCGTTTCGGGGCAGTGGAACACTGAAGCTTTCTTT | - | - | TRBJ1-1 | TRBV29-1
CSVLAGTNNEQFF | TGCAGCGTCCTAGCGGGGACAAACAATGAGCAGTTCTTC | - | TRBD2 | TRBJ2-1 | TRBV29-1
CASSAGQGAIGEQYF | TGTGCCAGCAGTGCAGGACAGGGGGCGATTGGCGAGCAGTACTTC | - | TRBD1 | TRBJ2-7 | TRBV6-1
CASMGMTSGRYNEQFF | TGTGCCAGCATGGGAATGACTAGCGGGAGATACAATGAGCAGTTCTTC | - | TRBD2 | TRBJ2-1 | TRBV28
CASSPWTDTNEQFF | TGTGCCAGCAGCCCGTGGACTGACACCAATGAGCAGTTCTTC | few | - | TRBJ2-1 | TRBV7-9
CATSDPGTGEDTQYF | TGTGCCACCAGTGACCCTGGGACAGGCGAAGATACGCAGTATTTT | - | TRBD1 | TRBJ2-3 | TRBV24-1
CSVGLVDKNIQYF | TGCAGCGTTGGGCTTGTAGACAAAAACATTCAGTACTTC | - | - | TRBJ2-4 | TRBV29-1
CASSLGDSYTEAFF | TGTGCCAGCAGCCTCGGGGACAGCTACACTGAAGCTTTCTTT | few | TRBD1 | TRBJ1-1 | TRBV14
CASSTGSRGTEAFF | TGTGCCAGCAGCACCGGGAGCAGGGGTACTGAAGCTTTCTTT | few | - | TRBJ1-1 | TRBV27
CATSFRDETQYF | TGCGCCACCAGTTTCAGGGATGAGACCCAGTACTTC | once | - | TRBJ2-5 | TRBV24-1
CASSQQGRVNTEAFF | TGTGCCAGCAGTCAGCAGGGGCGGGTGAACACTGAAGCTTTCTTT | few | - | TRBJ1-1 | TRBV2
CSARDKGGGEQYF | TGCAGTGCTAGAGACAAGGGAGGTGGCGAGCAGTACTTC | few | - | TRBJ2-7 | TRBV20-1
CSARDSTEPVDTQYF | TGCAGTGCTAGAGATTCGACAGAGCCGGTGGATACGCAGTATTTT | - | - | TRBJ2-3 | TRBV20-1
CASSYLGDNEQFF | TGTGCCAGCAGCTATTTGGGAGACAATGAGCAGTTCTTC | many | - | TRBJ2-1 | TRBV7-9
CASSLYGNEQFF | TGTGCCAGCAGCTTATACGGCAATGAGCAGTTCTTC | many | - | TRBJ2-1 | TRBV12-3/TRBV12-4
CSSGGGGPSYNEQFF | TGCAGCTCTGGGGGCGGGGGCCCCTCCTACAATGAGCAGTTCTTC | few | - | TRBJ2-1 | TRBV29-1
CASSLVPSIGTAYEQYF | TGTGCCAGCAGTTTAGTCCCGAGCATCGGGACAGCCTACGAGCAGTACTTC | - | TRBD1 | TRBJ2-7 | TRBV27
CASSALAGGVETQYF | TGTGCCAGCAGCGCACTAGCGGGGGGCGTGGAGACCCAGTATTTC | - | TRBD2 | TRBJ2-5 | TRBV7-9
CATSATSGGPQETQYF | TGTGCCACCAGCGCGACTAGCGGGGGGCCTCAAGAGACCCAGTACTTC | - | TRBD2 | TRBJ2-5 | TRBV15
CSVEETGGLEETQYF | TGCAGCGTTGAAGAGACAGGGGGCCTTGAAGAGACCCAGTACTTC | - | TRBD1 | TRBJ2-5 | TRBV29-1
CASSSFGGQVGAEQYF | TGCGCCAGCAGCTCTTTTGGAGGACAGGTGGGCGCCGAGCAGTACTTC | - | TRBD1 | TRBJ2-7 | TRBV5-1
CSARSFNSYEQYF | TGCAGTGCTAGATCTTTCAACTCCTACGAGCAGTACTTC | - | - | TRBJ2-7 | TRBV20-1
CASSQDRAGHYGYTF | TGTGCCAGCAGCCAAGATCGAGCAGGGCACTATGGCTACACCTTC | few | - | TRBJ1-2 | TRBV14
CASSQVSGSYGYTF | TGCGCCAGCAGCCAAGTATCAGGGAGCTATGGCTACACCTTC | few | - | TRBJ1-2 | TRBV4-1
CASSVGRSNEKLFF | TGTGCCAGCAGTGTAGGTCGGAGTAATGAAAAACTGTTTTTT | - | - | TRBJ1-4 | TRBV2
CASSQDIERTGELFF | TGCGCCAGCAGCCAAGATATTGAGAGGACCGGGGAGCTGTTTTTT | - | - | TRBJ2-2 | TRBV4-1
CASSTNRDREGSGANVLTF | TGTGCCAGCAGTACCAACCGGGACAGGGAGGGGTCTGGGGCCAACGTCCTGACTTTC | few | TRBD1 | TRBJ2-6 | TRBV6-1
CASSLGRALGHQPQHF | TGTGCCAGCAGCCTAGGCCGGGCCTTGGGGCATCAGCCCCAGCATTTT | - | - | TRBJ1-5 | TRBV7-2